What follows are 26 T cell receptor beta chains derived from one specimen sequenced in a study of IL-17A CD8 T cells in psoriatic arthritis synovium. Psoriatic arthritis patients had synovial fluid drawn from joints that were actively inflamed. TCRdb's table, derived via immunoSEQ multiplex PCR, lists solely in-frame clones and lacks some. Of over 2,000 clones in the sample, less than 75% were seen once. Sample: memory CD8+ T cells from synovial fluid. The subset here: bulk memory CD8+ T cells (CD45RA-CD27+/- and CD45RA+CD27-). The receptors originated from a human donor with psoriatic arthritis.

This clone was detected once. The J gene is TRBJ2-2, the V gene TRBV4-1; the D call may be TRBD1 or TRBD2 (6 bases each). The CDR3 contains 16 residues. The V end lost 1 base, the J end lost 5 bases, and 14 bases lay between the germline ends. The germline V gene has CDR1 MGHRA and CDR2 YSYEKL. The CDR3 nucleotides are TGCGCCAGCAGCCAAGCATTCAGGGGAGGAACCGGGGAGCTGTTTTTT. This gives the protein CASSQAFRGGTGELFF.

The rearrangement links TRBV9 to TRBJ2-3; D tentatively fits TRBD1 or TRBD2 (5 bases each). The CDR3 runs 15 residues. V dropped 4 bases and J dropped 0 bases, with 12 bases sitting between them. Germline-derived CDR1 and CDR2 are SGDLS and YYNGEE. CDR3 bases: TGTGCCAGCAGCCCGGGGACCTCAAGCACAGATACGCAGTATTTT. Its translation is CASSPGTSSTDTQYF.

The V gene is TRBV7-6, the J gene TRBJ2-7, with 9 bases fitting TRBD1. The CDR3 covers 13 residues. The V segment lost 5 bases and the J segment 8 bases; nucleotides outside the gene matches: 7. Germline assignment: CDR1 SGHVS and CDR2 FNYEAQ. The chain's CDR3 is CASSPRTGEKQYF. CDR3 DNA sequence: TGTGCCAGCAGCCCCCGGACAGGGGAGAAGCAGTACTTC.

This clone was observed a single time. The genes are TRBV6-5 and TRBJ1-4, with D maybe TRBD1 (5 bases). Germline values: CDR1 MNHEY, CDR2 SVGAGI. Trimming removed 0 bases at V and 8 bases at J, with 13 bases between. This CDR3 has 15 amino acids. The CDR3 is CASSYSMAGWEKLFF. The CDR3 DNA is TGTGCCAGCAGTTACTCGATGGCAGGGTGGGAAAAACTGTTTTTT.

V usage is TRBV7-6 and J usage is TRBJ2-7, with 7 bases identical to TRBD2. This CDR3 has 13 residues. Trimming removed 1 base from V and 7 bases from J; junction bases left unmatched: 4. The germline V gene encodes CDR1 SGHVS and CDR2 FNYEAQ. CDR3 in DNA: TGTGCCAGCAGCTTAGGGTCCGGGGGGGAGCAGTACTTC. Its protein product is CASSLGSGGEQYF.

The genes are TRBV7-9 and TRBJ2-4; D unresolved. V was shortened by 5 bases and J by 5 bases, with 13 bases between the two germline ends. This CDR3 is built from 14 residues. The germline gives CDR1 SEHNR, CDR2 FQNEAQ (reference sequence). The CDR3 sequence: CASSTTESQNIQYF. DNA of the CDR3: TGTGCCAGCAGCACCACAGAATCACAAAACATTCAGTACTTC.

This clone was counted a few times. J is TRBJ1-3 and V is TRBV4-1, with D unresolved. There are 13 residues in the CDR3. V was pared by 4 bases and J by 0 bases, with 4 bases between. In germline, CDR1 is MGHRA, CDR2 YSYEKL. The CDR3 loop reads CASSPLSGNTIYF. DNA of the CDR3: TGCGCCAGCAGCCCACTCTCTGGAAACACCATATATTTT.

The chain is built from TRBV7-3 and TRBJ1-2; 11 bases fit TRBD1. This CDR3 comprises 15 residues. V shed 5 bases and J 8 bases; nucleotides not matched to a gene: 10. In germline, CDR1 is SGHTA, CDR2 FQGTGA. Written as DNA, the CDR3 is TGTGCCAGCAGCCCCTACTCCGGGACAGGGGGAGGCTACACCTTC. It is translated as CASSPYSGTGGGYTF.

This clone was detected only a few times. This chain joins TRBV29-1 and TRBJ1-2, with 9 bases identical to TRBD1. The CDR3 runs 16 residues. Trimming took 3 bases from V and 8 from J; bases not matched to a gene: 16. Germline CDR1 and CDR2: SQVTM and ANQGSEA. The CDR3 sequence: CSVDKRVVGTGYGYTF. The CDR3 nucleotides read TGCAGCGTTGATAAGAGAGTCGTCGGGACAGGGTACGGCTACACCTTC.

The J gene is TRBJ1-2, the V gene TRBV5-6, with D maybe TRBD1 (5 bases). Deletions cut 0 bases from V and 5 bases from J, with 17 bases between. The germline V gene has CDR1 SGHDT and CDR2 YYEEEE. The CDR3 sequence is 16 residues long. CDR3 loop: CASSLVYGGSAYGYTF. CDR3 coding DNA: TGTGCCAGCAGCTTGGTATACGGGGGATCCGCATATGGCTACACCTTC. Using reference TRBV5-6 and TRBJ1-2 for the parts outside the CDR3, the full variable domain is DAGVTQSPTHLIKTRGQQVTLRCSPKSGHDTVSWYQQALGQGPQFIFQYYEEEERQRGNFPDRFSGHQFPNYSSELNVNALLLGDSALYLCASSLVYGGSAYGYTFGSGTRLTVV.

CDR3 in amino acids: CASSATWDRGASQPQHF. The CDR3 nucleotides are TGTGCCAGCAGTGCAACTTGGGACAGGGGTGCAAGTCAGCCCCAGCATTTT. This chain connects TRBV6-1 to TRBJ1-5; 10 nucleotides align to TRBD1. V gave up 4 bases and J gave up 6 bases; unmatched junction bases: 12. Germline-derived CDR1 and CDR2 are MNHNS and SASEGT. The CDR3 totals 17 residues.

The gene calls are TRBV4-1 and TRBJ1-5; D perhaps matches TRBD1 (6 bases). From germline, CDR1 is MGHRA and CDR2 YSYEKL. The CDR3 runs to 16 residues. V shed 1 base and J shed 5 bases, with 15 bases lying between them. The CDR3 loop reads CASSQGPGVKDQPQHF. In nucleotides, the CDR3 is TGCGCCAGCAGCCAAGGCCCAGGGGTGAAGGATCAGCCCCAGCATTTT.

This clone has more than one count but fewer than ten. The chain joins TRBV6-4 to TRBJ2-3; D is possibly TRBD1 (6 bases). V dropped 3 bases and J dropped 4 bases, with 14 bases sitting between them. This CDR3 is 15 amino acids long. Germline values: CDR1 MRHNA, CDR2 SNTAGT. CDR3 nucleotide sequence: TGTGCCAGCAGTGAAGGCAGGGGAGATGCAGATACGCAGTATTTT. Its protein is CASSEGRGDADTQYF.

The genes are TRBV5-1 and TRBJ2-7, with 9 nucleotides matching TRBD1. V was pared by 3 bases and J by 2 bases, with 12 bases of the junction left unmatched. The CDR3 totals 17 residues. Germline values: CDR1 SGHRS, CDR2 YFSETQ. As DNA, the CDR3 is TGCGCCAGCAGCTATGCGGGACAGGGCGTCGCAACCTACGAGCAGTACTTC. It yields the protein CASSYAGQGVATYEQYF. The variable domain in full, completed from reference TRBV5-1 and TRBJ2-7, reads KAGVTQTPRYLIKTRGQQVTLSCSPISGHRSVSWYQQTPGQGLQFLFEYFSETQRNKGNFPGRFSGRQFSNSRSEMNVSTLELGDSALYLCASSYAGQGVATYEQYFGPGTRLTVT.

The rearrangement links TRBV21-1 to TRBJ1-3; the table's D call TRBD1 went unverified against the DNA. TRBV21-1 is described as a pseudogene. The CDR3 has 22 residues. CDR3 DNA sequence: TGTGCCAGCAGCAAAGAGGCCCTACCGGGACAGGGCATAATTTCCTCTGGAAACACCATATATTTT. Its protein product is CASSKEALPGQGIISSGNTIYF.

J is TRBJ2-2 and V is TRBV7-9; D not certain. The V gene's germline CDR1 is SEHNR and CDR2 FQNEAQ (reference sequence). This CDR3 spans 12 amino acids. Deletions cut 5 bases from V and 4 bases from J, with 5 bases between. CDR3 amino acids: CASSTPTGELFF. The CDR3 DNA reads TGTGCCAGCAGCACACCCACCGGGGAGCTGTTTTTT.

In its sample, this clone was seen once. The junction and the germline gene differ at one end; a read error may be behind it. Other DNA sequences in this specimen translate into the identical CDR3. The J gene is TRBJ1-2, the V gene TRBV15; D remains unclear. The germline CDR1 and CDR2 sequences are LNHNV and YYDKDF (reference sequence). The CDR3 extends over 13 amino acids. In nucleotides, the CDR3 is TGTGCCACTAGCAGAGAGGAAGGCGATGGCTACACCTTC. It codes for CATSREEGDGYTF. Supplemented by reference TRBV15 and TRBJ1-2, the full variable domain reads DAMVIQNPRYQVTQFGKPVTLSCSQTLNHNVMYWYQQKSSQAPKLLFHYYDKDFNNEADTPDNFQSRRPNTSFCFLDIRSPGLGDTAMYLCATSREEGDGYTFGSGTRLTVV.

V usage is TRBV2 and J usage is TRBJ2-7; 8 nucleotides agree with TRBD2. CDR3 length: 15 residues. V lost 6 bases to trimming and J lost 0 bases; unmatched junction nucleotides: 7. Germline CDR1 reads SNHLY; CDR2 reads FYNNEI. CDR3 loop: CASRTSVGSSYEQYF. The DNA for the CDR3 is TGTGCCAGCAGGACTAGCGTGGGGAGCTCCTACGAGCAGTACTTC.

The chain uses TRBV21-1 and TRBJ1-4; TRBD1, the table's D call, was not compared with the DNA. TRBV21-1 is a pseudogene. CDR3 length equals 14 residues. CDR3 protein: CASSKTATNEKLFF. The CDR3 DNA sequence: TGTGCCAGCAGCAAAACAGCAACTAATGAAAAACTGTTTTTT.

The rearrangement joins TRBV4-1 to TRBJ2-1, with D hard to call. Trimming removed 0 bases at V and 4 bases at J, with 1 base between. The CDR3 runs to 12 residues. Germline V gene data show CDR1 as MGHRA and CDR2 as YSYEKL. CDR3 amino acids: CASSQEYNEQFF. The CDR3 DNA follows: TGCGCCAGCAGCCAAGAATACAATGAGCAGTTCTTC.

CDR3 amino acids: CASSLEGAGELFF. The DNA for the CDR3 is TGTGCCAGCAGCTTAGAAGGTGCGGGGGAGCTGTTTTTT. The rearrangement links TRBV5-4 to TRBJ2-2; D is undetermined. Trimming removed 2 bases from V and 8 bases from J, with 10 bases in between. The germline V gene encodes CDR1 SGHNT and CDR2 YYREEE (reference sequence). This CDR3 has 13 amino acids.

The chain uses TRBV4-1 and TRBJ2-7; D not certain. The CDR3 length is 12 residues. The germline gives CDR1 MGHRA, CDR2 YSYEKL. V was trimmed by 1 base and J by 7 bases, leaving 8 bases between them. The DNA of the CDR3 is TGCGCCAGCAGCCAAGCTGGCGTTGAGCAGTACTTC. Translation gives CASSQAGVEQYF.

This clone was seen only once. J is TRBJ1-1 and V is TRBV6-9; D might be TRBD1 (6 bases). V was cut by 4 bases and J by 4 bases, with 16 bases left in between. The CDR3 contains 15 residues. Germline lookup yields CDR1 MNHGY and CDR2 SVAAGI. The CDR3, as DNA: TGTGCCAGCAGTTGGGGTACAGGAGGGGGCACTGAAGCTTTCTTT. Encoded protein: CASSWGTGGGTEAFF.

The chain joins TRBV4-1 to TRBJ2-1; weak D call: TRBD2 (7 bases). Trimming took off 4 bases at V and 9 bases at J, with 16 bases between the two ends. The CDR3 covers 14 residues. Germline lookup yields CDR1 MGHRA and CDR2 YSYEKL. The CDR3 coding sequence is TGCGCCAGCAGCCCCCAGGAGGGAGGGGGTGAGCAGTTCTTC. This encodes CASSPQEGGGEQFF.

This clone was picked up a small number of times. The gene calls are TRBV19 and TRBJ2-1; a possible D gene is TRBD2 (6 bases). This CDR3 contains 16 residues. Trimming cost V 7 bases and J 8 bases, with 24 bases left between them. Germline V gives CDR1 LNHDA, CDR2 SQIVND (reference sequence). The CDR3 sequence: CASKSTSGGFSHEQFF. In DNA form, the CDR3 reads TGTGCCAGTAAGTCAACGAGTGGAGGGTTTAGCCATGAGCAGTTCTTC.

The chain uses TRBV4-1 and TRBJ2-7; D call uncertain. V dropped 0 bases and J dropped 6 bases, with 15 bases sitting between them. Germline V CDR1 and CDR2: MGHRA, YSYEKL. CDR3 length: 15 amino acids. The chain's CDR3 is CASSQDPGRPLEQYF. The CDR3 region has the DNA TGCGCCAGCAGCCAAGATCCAGGACGCCCGCTCGAGCAGTACTTC.